This entry lists 8 T cell receptor beta chains sequenced from one sample in a study of cytomegalovirus exposure and HLA in healthy donors. PCR was performed using 60 Vbeta and 13 Jbeta primers. TCRdb's copy holds only in-frame clones and misses some; the assay was immunoSEQ multiplex PCR. The sample consists of some 140,000 clones, around 79% of them appearing once. The sample comprised PBMCs. The receptor source for this set is a woman between 50 and 59 years old in good health and CMV-seropositive.

This clone was detected only once. The rearrangement links TRBV27 to TRBJ2-3; TRBD2 is a possible D gene (6 bases). The germline V and J ends were trimmed by 6 bases and 2 bases, with 18 bases remaining between them. Germline CDR1 is MNHEY and CDR2 is SMNVEV (reference sequence). CDR3 size: 16 residues. The CDR3 is CASSNLLGTFTDTQYF. As DNA, the CDR3 is TGTGCCAGCAGCAACCTACTCGGGACTTTCACAGATACGCAGTATTTT.

This clone has more than one count but fewer than ten. DNA for the CDR3: TGCGCCAGTACTCTCCGACAGGGGGAAGAGACCCAGTACTTC. Its translation is CASTLRQGEETQYF. The rearrangement joins TRBV5-1 to TRBJ2-5; TRBD1 matches at 9 bases. The length of the CDR3 is 14 residues. The J segment lost 3 bases and the V segment lost 8 bases, leaving 8 bases of the junction unmatched. CDR1 and CDR2 from the germline V gene are SGHRS and YFSETQ. The full variable domain, with the rest looked up from reference TRBV5-1 and TRBJ2-5, is KAGVTQTPRYLIKTRGQQVTLSCSPISGHRSVSWYQQTPGQGLQFLFEYFSETQRNKGNFPGRFSGRQFSNSRSEMNVSTLELGDSALYLCASTLRQGEETQYFGPGTRLLVL.

The count of this clone is one. Other nucleotide sequences in the sample specify the same CDR3. The V gene is TRBV4-2, the J gene TRBJ2-2; TRBD2 matches 11 bases. Germline assignment: CDR1 LGHNA and CDR2 YNFKEQ. This CDR3 region has 18 residues. With 0 bases clipped from V and 2 bases from J, the junction kept 5 bases outside the gene matches. The CDR3 loop is CASSQDPSGGFNTGELFF. CDR3 in DNA: TGTGCCAGCAGCCAAGACCCTAGCGGGGGGTTCAACACCGGGGAGCTGTTTTTT.

V gene TRBV9 combines with J gene TRBJ2-1, with 8 bases lining up with TRBD2. CDR3 length: 16 residues. Germline V gene sequence: CDR1 SGDLS, CDR2 YYNGEE. J lost 3 bases, V lost 0 bases, and 5 bases had no gene match. CDR3 in amino acids: CASSVVSSGDYNEQFF. The CDR3 region has the DNA TGTGCCAGCAGCGTAGTGAGTAGCGGGGACTACAATGAGCAGTTCTTC.

The rearrangement links TRBV7-9 to TRBJ2-1; no definite D call. V was cut by 5 bases and J by 7 bases, with 6 bases left in between. Germline V gene lookup returns CDR1 SEHNR and CDR2 FQNEAQ (reference sequence). The CDR3 spans 11 residues. Here the CDR3 reads CASSLINEQFF. The CDR3, as DNA: TGTGCCAGCAGCCTAATAAATGAGCAGTTCTTC.

The rearrangement joins TRBV19 to TRBJ1-5; D remains unclear. CDR1 and CDR2 from the germline V gene are LNHDA and SQIVND (reference sequence). This CDR3 contains 13 residues. V dropped 7 bases and J dropped 0 bases, with 7 bases sitting between them. The CDR3 sequence is CASNADSNQPQHF. The CDR3 coding sequence is TGTGCCAGTAACGCAGATAGCAATCAGCCCCAGCATTTT.

This clone was detected a few times. The chain joins TRBV4-3 to TRBJ1-1; D is undetermined. Germline values: CDR1 LGHNA, CDR2 YSLEER. The CDR3 loop spans 12 amino acids. V was pared by 0 bases and J by 11 bases, with 10 bases between. The CDR3 here is CASSQDMAEAFF. CDR3 coding DNA: TGCGCCAGCAGCCAAGATATGGCGGAGGCTTTCTTT.

A remark on this clone: Mismatch with germline at one junction end may stem from a read error. V usage is TRBV5-6 and J usage is TRBJ2-4; tentative D call: TRBD2 (7 bases). CDR1 and CDR2 (germline): SGHDT, YYEEEE. This CDR3 contains 15 residues. CDR3 loop: CASSFLSGGKNSQYF. CDR3 nucleotide sequence: TGTGCCAGCAGCTTTTTATCGGGGGGCAAAAACAGTCAGTACTTC.